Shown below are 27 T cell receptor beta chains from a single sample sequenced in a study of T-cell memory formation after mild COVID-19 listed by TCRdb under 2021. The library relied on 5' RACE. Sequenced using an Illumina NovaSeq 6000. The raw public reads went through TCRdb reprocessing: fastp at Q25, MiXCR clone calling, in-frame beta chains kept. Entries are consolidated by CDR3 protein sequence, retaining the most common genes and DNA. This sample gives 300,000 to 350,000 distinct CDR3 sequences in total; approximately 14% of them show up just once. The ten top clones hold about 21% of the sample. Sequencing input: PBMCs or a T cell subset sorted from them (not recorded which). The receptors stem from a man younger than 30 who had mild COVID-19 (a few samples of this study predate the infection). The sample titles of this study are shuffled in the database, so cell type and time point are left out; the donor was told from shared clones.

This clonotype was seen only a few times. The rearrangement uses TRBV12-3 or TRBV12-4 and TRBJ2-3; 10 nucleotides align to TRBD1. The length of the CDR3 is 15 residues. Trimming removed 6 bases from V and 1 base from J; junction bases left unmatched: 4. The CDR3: CASSQTGGRTDTQYF. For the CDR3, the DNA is TGTGCCAGCAGCCAGACAGGGGGCCGCACAGATACGCAGTATTTT.

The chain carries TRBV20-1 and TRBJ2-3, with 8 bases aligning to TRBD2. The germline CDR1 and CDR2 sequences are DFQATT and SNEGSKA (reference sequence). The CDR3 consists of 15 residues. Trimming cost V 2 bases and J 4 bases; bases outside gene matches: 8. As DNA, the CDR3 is TGCAGTGCTAGATCTAGCGGGTGGGTCTCAGATACGCAGTATTTT. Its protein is CSARSSGWVSDTQYF.

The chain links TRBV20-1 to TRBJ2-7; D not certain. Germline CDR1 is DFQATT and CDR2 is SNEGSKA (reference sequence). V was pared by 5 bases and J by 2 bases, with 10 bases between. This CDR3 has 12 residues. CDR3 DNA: TGCAGTGCTCGAGGCGGTACCTACGAGCAGTACGTC. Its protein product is CSARGGTYEQYV.

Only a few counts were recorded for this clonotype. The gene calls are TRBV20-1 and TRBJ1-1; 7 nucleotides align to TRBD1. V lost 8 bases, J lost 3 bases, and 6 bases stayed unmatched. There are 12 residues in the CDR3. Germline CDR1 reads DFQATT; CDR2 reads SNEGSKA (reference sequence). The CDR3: CSSTGMDTEAFF. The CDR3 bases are TGCAGTTCGACAGGGATGGACACTGAAGCTTTCTTT.

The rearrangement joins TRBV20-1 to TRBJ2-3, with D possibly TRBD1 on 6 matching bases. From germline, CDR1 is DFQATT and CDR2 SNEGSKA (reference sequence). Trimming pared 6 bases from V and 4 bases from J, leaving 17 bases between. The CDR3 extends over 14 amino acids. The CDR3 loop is CSAITSGAADTQYF. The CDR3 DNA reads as TGCAGTGCCATCACCTCAGGGGCAGCAGATACGCAGTATTTT.

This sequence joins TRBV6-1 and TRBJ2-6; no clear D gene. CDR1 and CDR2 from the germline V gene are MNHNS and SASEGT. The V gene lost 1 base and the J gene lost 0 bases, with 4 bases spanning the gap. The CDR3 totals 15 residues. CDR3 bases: TGTGCCAGCAGTGAAGAGGACTCTGGGGCCAACGTCCTGACTTTC. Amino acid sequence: CASSEEDSGANVLTF.

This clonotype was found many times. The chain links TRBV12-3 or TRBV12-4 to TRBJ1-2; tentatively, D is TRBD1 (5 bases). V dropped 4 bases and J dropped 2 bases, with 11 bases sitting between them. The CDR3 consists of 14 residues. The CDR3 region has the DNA TGTGCCAGCAGTTACCCCAGGGAGAACTATGGCTACACCTTC. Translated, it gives CASSYPRENYGYTF.

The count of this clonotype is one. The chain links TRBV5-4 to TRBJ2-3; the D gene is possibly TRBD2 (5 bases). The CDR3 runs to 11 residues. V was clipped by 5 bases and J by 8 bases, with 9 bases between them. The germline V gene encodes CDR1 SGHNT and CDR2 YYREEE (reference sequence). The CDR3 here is CASRSGGTQYF. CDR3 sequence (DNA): TGTGCCAGCAGAAGCGGCGGTACGCAGTATTTT.

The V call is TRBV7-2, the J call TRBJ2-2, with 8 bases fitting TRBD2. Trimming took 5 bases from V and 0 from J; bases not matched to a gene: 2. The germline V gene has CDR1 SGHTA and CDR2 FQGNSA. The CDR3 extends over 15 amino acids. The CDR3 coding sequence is TGTGCCAGCAGCGTACTAGCGGCGAACACCGGGGAGCTGTTTTTT. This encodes CASSVLAANTGELFF.

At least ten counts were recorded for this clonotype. CDR3 residues: CSARDPGSGGAADTQYF. CDR3 DNA: TGCAGTGCTAGAGATCCGGGTAGCGGGGGGGCCGCGGATACGCAGTATTTT. The chain links TRBV20-1 to TRBJ2-3; 11 bases line up with TRBD2. CDR3 length equals 17 residues. Germline CDR1 reads DFQATT; CDR2 reads SNEGSKA (reference sequence). Trimming at V came to 0 bases and at J to 6 bases, leaving 11 bases not matched to a gene.

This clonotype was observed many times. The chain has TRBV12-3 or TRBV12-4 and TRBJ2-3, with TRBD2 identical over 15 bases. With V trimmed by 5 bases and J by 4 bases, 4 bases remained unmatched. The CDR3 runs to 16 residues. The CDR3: CASSQGLAGGADTQYF. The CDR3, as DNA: TGTGCCAGCAGTCAGGGACTAGCGGGGGGAGCAGATACGCAGTATTTT.

This CDR3 reads CASSLAFPTGPQHF. For the CDR3, the DNA is TGTGCCAGCAGCTTAGCGTTCCCAACGGGGCCCCAGCATTTT. This chain connects TRBV7-8 to TRBJ1-5; D uncertain. The germline V gene has CDR1 SGHVS and CDR2 FQNEAQ. This CDR3 has 14 amino acids. Trimming took off 0 bases at V and 9 bases at J, with 12 bases between the two ends. Together with reference TRBV7-8 and TRBJ1-5, the CDR3 gives the full variable domain: GAGVSQSPRYKVAKRGQDVALRCDPISGHVSLFWYQQALGQGPEFLTYFQNEAQLDKSGLPSDRFFAERPEGSVSTLKIQRTQQEDSAVYLCASSLAFPTGPQHFGDGTRLSIL.

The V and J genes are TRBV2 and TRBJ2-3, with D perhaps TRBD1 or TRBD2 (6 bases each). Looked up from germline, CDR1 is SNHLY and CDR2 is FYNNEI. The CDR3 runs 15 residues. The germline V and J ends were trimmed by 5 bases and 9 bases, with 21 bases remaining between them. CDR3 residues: CASSPRGRDTRTQYF. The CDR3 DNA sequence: TGTGCCAGCAGTCCCCGGGGGCGGGACACGAGGACGCAGTATTTT.

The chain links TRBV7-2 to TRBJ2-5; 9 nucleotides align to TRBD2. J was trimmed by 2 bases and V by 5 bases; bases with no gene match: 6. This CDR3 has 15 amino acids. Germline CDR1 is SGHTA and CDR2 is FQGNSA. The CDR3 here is CASSNPAGGQETQYF. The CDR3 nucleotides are TGTGCCAGCAGCAACCCTGCGGGGGGGCAAGAGACCCAGTACTTC.

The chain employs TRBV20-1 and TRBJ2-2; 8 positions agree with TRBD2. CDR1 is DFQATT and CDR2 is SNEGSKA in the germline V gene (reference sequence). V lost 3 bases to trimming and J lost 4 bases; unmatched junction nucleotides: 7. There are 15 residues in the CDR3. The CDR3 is CSASVAGGPTGELFF. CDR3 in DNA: TGCAGTGCTAGCGTCGCGGGGGGCCCCACCGGGGAGCTGTTTTTT.

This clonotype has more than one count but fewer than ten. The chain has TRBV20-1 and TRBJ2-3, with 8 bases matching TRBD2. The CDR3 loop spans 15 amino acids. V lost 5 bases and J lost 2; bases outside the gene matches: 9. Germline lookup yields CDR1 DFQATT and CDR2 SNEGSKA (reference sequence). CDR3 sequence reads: CSAGVGGGPTDTQYF. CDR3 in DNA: TGCAGTGCTGGGGTTGGCGGGGGGCCCACAGATACGCAGTATTTT.

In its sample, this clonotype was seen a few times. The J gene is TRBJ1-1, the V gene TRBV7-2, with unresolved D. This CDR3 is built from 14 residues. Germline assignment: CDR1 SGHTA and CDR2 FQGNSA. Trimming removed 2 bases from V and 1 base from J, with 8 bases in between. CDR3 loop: CASSLSSGNTEAFF. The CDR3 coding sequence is TGTGCCAGCAGCTTATCTTCCGGGAACACTGAAGCTTTCTTT.

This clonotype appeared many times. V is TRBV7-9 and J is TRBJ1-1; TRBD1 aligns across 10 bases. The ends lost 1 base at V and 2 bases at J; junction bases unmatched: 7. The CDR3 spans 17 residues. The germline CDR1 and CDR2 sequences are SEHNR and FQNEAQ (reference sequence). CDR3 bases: TGTGCCAGCAGCTTAGTCGGACAGGGGGGAATAAACACTGAAGCTTTCTTT. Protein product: CASSLVGQGGINTEAFF.

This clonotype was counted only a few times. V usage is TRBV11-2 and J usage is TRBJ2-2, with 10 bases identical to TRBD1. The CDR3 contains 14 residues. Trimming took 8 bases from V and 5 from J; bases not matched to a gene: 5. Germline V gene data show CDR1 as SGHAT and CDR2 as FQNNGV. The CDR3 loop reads CASRQGAGTGELFF. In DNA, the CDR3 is TGTGCCAGCCGACAGGGGGCCGGGACCGGGGAGCTGTTTTTT.

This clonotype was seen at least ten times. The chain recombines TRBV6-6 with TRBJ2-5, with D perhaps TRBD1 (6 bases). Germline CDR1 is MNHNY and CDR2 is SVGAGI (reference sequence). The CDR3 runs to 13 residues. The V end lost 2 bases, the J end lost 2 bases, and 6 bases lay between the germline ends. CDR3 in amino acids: CASSYGQQETQYF. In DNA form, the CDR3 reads TGTGCCAGCAGTTACGGACAGCAAGAGACCCAGTACTTC.

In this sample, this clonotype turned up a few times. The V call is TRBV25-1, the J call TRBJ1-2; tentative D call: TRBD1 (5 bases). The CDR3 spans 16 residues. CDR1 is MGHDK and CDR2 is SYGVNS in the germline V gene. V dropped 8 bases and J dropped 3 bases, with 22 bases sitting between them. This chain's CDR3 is CASAPGPRGSDYGYTF. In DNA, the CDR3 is TGTGCCAGCGCCCCCGGGCCAAGGGGAAGTGACTATGGCTACACCTTC.

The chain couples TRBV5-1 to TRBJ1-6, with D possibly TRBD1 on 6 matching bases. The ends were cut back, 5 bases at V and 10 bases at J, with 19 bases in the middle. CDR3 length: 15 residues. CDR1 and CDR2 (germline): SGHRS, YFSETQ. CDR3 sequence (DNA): TGCGCCAGCAGAGAAGGACAGATCCTTGGGTCACCCCTCCACTTT. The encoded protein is CASREGQILGSPLHF. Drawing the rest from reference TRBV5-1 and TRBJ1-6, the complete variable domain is KAGVTQTPRYLIKTRGQQVTLSCSPISGHRSVSWYQQTPGQGLQFLFEYFSETQRNKGNFPGRFSGRQFSNSRSEMNVSTLELGDSALYLCASREGQILGSPLHFGNGTRLTVT.

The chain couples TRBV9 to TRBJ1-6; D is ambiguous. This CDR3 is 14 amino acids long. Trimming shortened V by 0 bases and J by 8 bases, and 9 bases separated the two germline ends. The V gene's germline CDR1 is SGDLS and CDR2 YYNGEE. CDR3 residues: CASSVAGGYSPLHF. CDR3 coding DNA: TGTGCCAGCAGCGTAGCCGGAGGATATTCACCCCTCCACTTT.

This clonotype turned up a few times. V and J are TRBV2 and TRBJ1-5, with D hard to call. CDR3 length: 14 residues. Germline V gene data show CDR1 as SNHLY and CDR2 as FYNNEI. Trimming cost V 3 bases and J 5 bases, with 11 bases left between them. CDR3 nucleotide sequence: TGTGCCAGCAGTGAGGGTTGGGGTGATCAGCCCCAGCATTTT. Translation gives CASSEGWGDQPQHF.

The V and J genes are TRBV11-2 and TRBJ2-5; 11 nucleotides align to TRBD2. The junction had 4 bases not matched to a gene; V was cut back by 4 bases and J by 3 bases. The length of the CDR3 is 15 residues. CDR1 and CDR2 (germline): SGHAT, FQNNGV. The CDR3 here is CASSSLLAGEETQYF. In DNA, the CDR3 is TGTGCCAGCAGCTCGCTACTAGCGGGGGAAGAGACCCAGTACTTC. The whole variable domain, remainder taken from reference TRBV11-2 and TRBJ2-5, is EAGVAQSPRYKIIEKRQSVAFWCNPISGHATLYWYQQILGQGPKLLIQFQNNGVVDDSQLPKDRFSAERLKGVDSTLKIQPAKLEDSAVYLCASSSLLAGEETQYFGPGTRLLVL.

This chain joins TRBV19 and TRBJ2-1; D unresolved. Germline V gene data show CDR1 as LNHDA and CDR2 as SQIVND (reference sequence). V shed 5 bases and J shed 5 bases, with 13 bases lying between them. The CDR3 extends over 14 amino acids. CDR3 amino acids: CASSLGGRHNEQFF. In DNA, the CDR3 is TGTGCCAGTAGTTTAGGTGGCAGACACAATGAGCAGTTCTTC.

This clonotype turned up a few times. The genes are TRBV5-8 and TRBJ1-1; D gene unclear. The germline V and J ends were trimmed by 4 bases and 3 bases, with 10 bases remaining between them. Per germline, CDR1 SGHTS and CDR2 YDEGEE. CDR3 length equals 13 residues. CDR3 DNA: TGTGCCAGCAGCGTAAACGAGTACACTGAAGCTTTCTTT. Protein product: CASSVNEYTEAFF.